This T cell receptor (beta chain) is drawn from a study of T cell repertoires in cytomegalovirus infection (dated by TCRdb to about 2019). With respect to the entire study: Recently identified HLA-C-restricted CMV epitopes, whose presentation resists viral immunomodulation, were targeted by peptide stimulations together with well-studied HLA-B-restricted epitopes. The HLA type of each donor mattered for the analysis, because public TCR beta signatures pointed to carriage of CMV infection along with the matching HLA type. Overall study outcomes, separate from this receptor: In both this cohort and an independent cohort of some 380 donors, the cumulative frequency of public TCR beta family members distinguished carriers of CMV infection plus the relevant HLA type. In the ex vivo response, HLA-C-restricted CMV-specific TCR beta clonotypes were dominant, and in two of eight donors the single most frequent clonotype came from this HLA-C-restricted group.

In regard to this clonotype: The specificity of this receptor is unknown. No base quality information exists; no much larger clone differs at one position.

Reading the germline V gene gives CDR1 SGHDT and CDR2 YYEEEE. V lost 3 bases and J lost 0 bases, and the count of bases not matched to a germline gene is 21. The CDR3 runs 21 residues from the cysteine to the phenylalanine. The read is trimmed to its CDR3 DNA, 63 bases read in frame from base 1. Taken with the paper, the label for treatment or condition translates to: in vitro stimulation with specific CMV peptide epitopes to enrich CMV-specific T cells. TCRdb shows the sequencer as Illumina HiSeq 1500. The public sequencing data were trimmed at Q25 with fastp and processed into clonotypes with MiXCR by TCRdb, which kept only in-frame beta chains. Identical CDR3 proteins give one entry, which carries the most common genes and DNA. The sample table shows 450,000 to 650,000 distinct CDR3 sequences, and around two fifths are seen once. More than 40% of the sample is held by the ten biggest clonotypes.

The source was cultured PBMCs, collected from culture after CMV antigen stimulation. The chain joins TRBV5-6 to TRBJ1-1; the junction holds 9 bases that match TRBD1. This TCR came from a human donor in good health (CMV status not recorded). Some clones in this sample may be carry-over from other donors' samples. The CDR3 protein: CASSSHRWDRVSEHMNTEAFF. The sequenced DNA is TGTGCCAGCAGCTCTCACCGTTGGGACAGGGTAAGTGAGCACATGAACACTGAAGCTTTCTTT.